This T cell receptor beta chain was profiled in a study of early T cells in non-severe SARS-CoV-2 infection. Findings of the study overall: Matching with VDJdb favored anti-spike CD8 responses (missing private and CD4 specificities).

This clonotype was found a few times. What it binds is not known. Unique molecular identifiers were attached to individual cDNA molecules. TCRdb independently ran MiXCR on the 5' RACE reads; one entry per CDR3 protein. The sample contains tens of thousands of distinct CDR3 sequences, around 9.3% of which appear only once. This CDR3 is built from 13 residues. Looked up from germline, CDR1 is MNHNS and CDR2 is SASEGT. Trimming removed 8 bases from V and 3 bases from J, with 8 bases in between. The TCR originated in an adult who was a healthcare worker with PCR-confirmed SARS-CoV-2 infection or an uninfected control (not recorded which). Sequences were obtained from whole blood. This sequence joins TRBV6-1 and TRBJ1-6; D remains unclear. The CDR3, as DNA: TGTGCCAGCGAGGATCTCTATAATTCACCCCTCCACTTT. Translation gives CASEDLYNSPLHF.